The T cell receptor (beta chain) under discussion was sequenced for a study of blood T cell repertoires in COVID-19. The table came from immunoSEQ multiplex PCR; TCRdb's copy has only in-frame clones and leaves some out. Of 110,000 or so clones listed, around 90% were seen once; the top ten hold over 4%. This CDR3 has 15 amino acids. V dropped 6 bases and J dropped 7 bases, with 16 bases sitting between them. Germline CDR1 and CDR2: MNHEY and SVGAGI. This rearrangement joins TRBV6-5 to TRBJ2-6, with a weak D call TRBD2 (5 bases). Sequencing input: peripheral blood. This TCR derives from a woman between 45 and 60 years old with acute or convalescent COVID-19. The CDR3 bases are TGTGCCAGCAGGGCGTGGATAGCGAACGCCAACGTCCTGACTTTC. Its translation: CASRAWIANANVLTF.